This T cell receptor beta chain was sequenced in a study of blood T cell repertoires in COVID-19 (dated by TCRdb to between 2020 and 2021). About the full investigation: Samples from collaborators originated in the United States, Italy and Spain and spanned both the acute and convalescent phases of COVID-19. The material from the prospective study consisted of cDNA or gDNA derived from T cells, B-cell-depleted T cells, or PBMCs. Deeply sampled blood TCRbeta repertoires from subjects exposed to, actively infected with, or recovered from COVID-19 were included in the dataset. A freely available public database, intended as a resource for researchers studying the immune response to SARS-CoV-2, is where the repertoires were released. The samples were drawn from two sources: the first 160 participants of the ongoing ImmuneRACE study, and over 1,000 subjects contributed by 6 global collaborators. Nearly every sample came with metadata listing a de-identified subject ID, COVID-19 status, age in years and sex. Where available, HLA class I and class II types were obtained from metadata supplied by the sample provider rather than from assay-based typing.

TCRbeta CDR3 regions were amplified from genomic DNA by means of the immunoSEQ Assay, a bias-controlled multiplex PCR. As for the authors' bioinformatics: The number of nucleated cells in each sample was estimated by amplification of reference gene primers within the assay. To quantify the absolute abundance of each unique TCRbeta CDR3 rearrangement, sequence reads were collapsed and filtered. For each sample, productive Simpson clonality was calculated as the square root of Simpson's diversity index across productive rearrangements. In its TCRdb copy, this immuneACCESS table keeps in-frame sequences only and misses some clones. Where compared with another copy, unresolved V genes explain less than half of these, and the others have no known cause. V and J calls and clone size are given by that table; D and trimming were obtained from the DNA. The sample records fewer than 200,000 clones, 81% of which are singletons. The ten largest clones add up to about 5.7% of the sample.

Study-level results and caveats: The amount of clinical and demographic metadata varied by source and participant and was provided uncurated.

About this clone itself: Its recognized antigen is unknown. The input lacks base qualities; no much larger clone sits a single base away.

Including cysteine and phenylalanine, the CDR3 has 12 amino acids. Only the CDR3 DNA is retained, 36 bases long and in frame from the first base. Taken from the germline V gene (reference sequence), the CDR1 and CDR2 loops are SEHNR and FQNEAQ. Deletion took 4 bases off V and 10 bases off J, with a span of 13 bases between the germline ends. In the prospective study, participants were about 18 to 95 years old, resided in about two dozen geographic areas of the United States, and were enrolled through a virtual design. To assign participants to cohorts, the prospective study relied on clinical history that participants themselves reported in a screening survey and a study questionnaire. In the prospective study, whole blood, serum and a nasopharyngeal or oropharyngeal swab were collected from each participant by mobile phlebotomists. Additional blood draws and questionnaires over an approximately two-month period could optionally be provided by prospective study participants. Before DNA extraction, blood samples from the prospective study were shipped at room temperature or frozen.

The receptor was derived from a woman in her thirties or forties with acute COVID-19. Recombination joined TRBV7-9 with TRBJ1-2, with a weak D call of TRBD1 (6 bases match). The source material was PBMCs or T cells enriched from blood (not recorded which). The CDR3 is CASSYTGWDYTF. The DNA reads TGTGCCAGCAGCTATACAGGGTGGGACTACACCTTC. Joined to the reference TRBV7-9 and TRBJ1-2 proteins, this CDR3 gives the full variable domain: DTGVSQNPRHKITKRGQNVTFRCDPISEHNRLYWYRQTLGQGPEFLTYFQNEAQLEKSRLLSDRFSAERPKGSFSTLEIQRTEQGDSAMYLCASSYTGWDYTFGSGTRLTVV.